Sequencing of this T cell receptor (beta chain) was carried out in a study of vaccination and CD4 T cells after COVID-19. Study summary: Convalescents were six males and four females, two of them Hispanic.

The V end was cut by 0 bases, the J end by 3 bases, with 9 bases between. The CDR3 is made up of 13 amino acids. Germline lookup yields CDR1 DFQATT and CDR2 SNEGSKA (reference sequence). Treatment of the sample: approximately nine-day PBMC culture with coronavirus spike peptide pools or control peptides (ViraFEST assay). Two million PBMCs went into each well for culture with roughly 10 IU/ml IL-2 and 10 ug/ml peptide pools. Notes on this clonotype: Its antigen is still unknown.

The Oncomine TCR Beta short-read assay sequenced DNA from cultured CD4+ T cells. Each CDR3 protein is one row after TCRdb ran MiXCR on the PCR reads. Here the sample spans about 26,000 distinct CDR3 sequences, 64% being singletons. Sequences were obtained from CD4+ T cells from blood, cultured in vitro. The V gene is TRBV20-1, the J gene TRBJ2-7; perhaps TRBD2 as D (5 bases). The clonotype was recovered from a human donor who had recovered from COVID-19. The CDR3 here is CSARDGSGYEQYF. CDR3 sequence (DNA): TGCAGTGCTAGAGATGGGAGCGGCTACGAGCAGTACTTC.